Below, 18 T cell receptor beta chains from the same sample are listed, as sequenced in a study of cytomegalovirus exposure and HLA in healthy donors. The PCR was carried out with 60 Vbeta primers and 13 Jbeta primers. Repertoires were generated with immunoSEQ multiplex PCR, while TCRdb's copy carries only in-frame clones and drops some. The sample totals approximately 70,000 clones. The sequenced sample was PBMCs. These receptors came from a middle-aged woman in good health and CMV-seropositive.

The CDR3 DNA follows: TGCGCCAGCAGCCCGGGGGGCTCGTACAATGAGCAGTTCTTC. Translation: CASSPGGSYNEQFF. This chain joins TRBV4-1 and TRBJ2-1; the D gene is possibly TRBD2 (7 bases). The CDR3 runs to 14 residues. The V end was cut by 4 bases, the J end by 4 bases, with 11 bases between. Germline values: CDR1 MGHRA, CDR2 YSYEKL.

The V and J genes are TRBV9 and TRBJ2-1, with D possibly matching TRBD2 (5 bases). Germline CDR1 is SGDLS and CDR2 is YYNGEE. V lost 0 bases and J lost 1, with 8 bases in between. CDR3 length: 15 amino acids. The chain's CDR3 is CASSVEEESYNEQFF. CDR3 in DNA: TGTGCCAGCAGCGTAGAGGAGGAATCCTACAATGAGCAGTTCTTC. Supplemented by reference TRBV9 and TRBJ2-1, the full variable domain reads DSGVTQTPKHLITATGQRVTLRCSPRSGDLSVYWYQQSLDQGLQFLIQYYNGEERAKGNILERFSAQQFPDLHSELNLSSLELGDSALYFCASSVEEESYNEQFFGPGTRLTVL.

The rearrangement links TRBV6-5 to TRBJ1-5; 9 bases are shared with TRBD1. The CDR3 spans 13 residues. V was clipped by 6 bases and J by 5 bases; unmatched bases: 2. Germline values: CDR1 MNHEY, CDR2 SVGAGI. The DNA for the CDR3 is TGTGCCAGCAGCTGGACAGGGGATCAGCCCCAGCATTTT. Translating it yields CASSWTGDQPQHF.

Points on this clone: The same CDR3 can be traced to other DNA sequences in this sample. The rearrangement links TRBV14 to TRBJ2-5; no reliable D call. Germline assignment: CDR1 SGHDN and CDR2 FVKESK. The V gene lost 0 bases and the J gene lost 4 bases, with 15 bases spanning the gap. This CDR3 comprises 16 residues. The CDR3 nucleotides read TGTGCCAGCAGCCAAGATCTGAAATCGGTCCCAGAGACCCAGTACTTC. This gives the protein CASSQDLKSVPETQYF.

The J gene is TRBJ2-1, the V gene TRBV27, with a weak D call TRBD1 (6 bases). The V end was cut by 3 bases, the J end by 0 bases, with 9 bases between. The CDR3 sequence is 15 residues long. Germline lookup yields CDR1 MNHEY and CDR2 SMNVEV (reference sequence). CDR3 DNA: TGTGCCAGCAGTTTTTCACAGGGCTCCTACAATGAGCAGTTCTTC. Residues: CASSFSQGSYNEQFF.

The chain recombines TRBV25-1 with TRBJ2-5; 11 bases are shared with TRBD2. CDR3 size: 17 residues. CDR1 MGHDK and CDR2 SYGVNS come from the germline V gene. Trimming cost V 2 bases and J 2 bases; bases outside gene matches: 7. The CDR3 sequence: CASSEDLGLADQETQYF. The CDR3 region has the DNA TGTGCCAGCAGTGAAGATCTGGGACTAGCGGATCAAGAGACCCAGTACTTC.

This chain joins TRBV4-2 and TRBJ2-1, with 16 bases lining up with TRBD2. The trim removed 3 bases at V and 7 bases at J, leaving 15 bases unmatched. This CDR3 has 20 amino acids. Per germline, CDR1 LGHNA and CDR2 YNFKEQ. The CDR3 DNA reads as TGTGCCAGCAGCCAGGTGGGACTAGCGGGGGGGCCCCTTAGTTCGAATGAGCAGTTCTTC. This encodes CASSQVGLAGGPLSSNEQFF.

The rearrangement links TRBV19 to TRBJ2-3, with 7 bases lining up with TRBD1. There are 14 residues in the CDR3. The germline gives CDR1 LNHDA, CDR2 SQIVND (reference sequence). Trimming at V came to 4 bases and at J to 3 bases, leaving 4 bases not matched to a gene. The CDR3 here is CASSKTGFTDTQYF. CDR3 sequence (DNA): TGTGCCAGTAGTAAGACAGGGTTTACAGATACGCAGTATTTT.

The chain employs TRBV15 and TRBJ2-6; 9 bases are shared with TRBD1. This CDR3 spans 16 amino acids. CDR1 LNHNV and CDR2 YYDKDF come from the germline V gene (reference sequence). The junction had 8 bases not matched to a gene; V was cut back by 9 bases and J by 2 bases. DNA of the CDR3: TGTGCCACGGCGGACAGGGGATTTCCTGGGGCCAACGTCCTGACTTTC. Amino acids: CATADRGFPGANVLTF.

The rearrangement joins TRBV4-1 to TRBJ1-2; possibly TRBD1 for D (6 bases). Looked up from germline, CDR1 is MGHRA and CDR2 is YSYEKL. Trimming shortened V by 0 bases and J by 5 bases, and 10 bases separated the two germline ends. This CDR3 spans 14 amino acids. The CDR3 spells CASSQDRTAYGYTF. In nucleotides, the CDR3 is TGCGCCAGCAGCCAAGATCGGACAGCTTATGGCTACACCTTC.

J is TRBJ2-5 and V is TRBV7-9; 9 bases line up with TRBD1. Trimming cost V 9 bases and J 1 base; bases outside gene matches: 3. Germline V CDR1 and CDR2: SEHNR, FQNEAQ (reference sequence). The CDR3 covers 13 residues. As DNA, the CDR3 is TGTGCCAGTACAGGGGGCGGCCAAGAGACCCAGTACTTC. Amino acid sequence: CASTGGGQETQYF.

The CDR3 nucleotides are TGTGCCAGTACACCGGGACAGGGACCCTACGAGCAGTACTTC. As protein: CASTPGQGPYEQYF. The chain couples TRBV27 to TRBJ2-5, with 9 bases that match TRBD1. The J call may be mistaken, given a closer DNA end match to TRBJ2-7. Germline CDR1 reads MNHEY; CDR2 reads SMNVEV (reference sequence). This CDR3 is built from 14 residues.

As concerns this clone: The sample carries other DNA sequences with the same CDR3. V is TRBV7-9 and J is TRBJ2-3, with TRBD2 matching 9 bases. V shed 2 bases, J shed 3 bases, and the junction held 0 bases outside the gene matches. The length of the CDR3 is 14 residues. CDR1 and CDR2 from the germline V gene are SEHNR and FQNEAQ (reference sequence). The CDR3 spells CASSLTSGTDTQYF. The DNA of the CDR3 is TGTGCCAGCAGCTTAACTAGCGGGACAGATACGCAGTATTTT. Full variable domain (outside the CDR3, taken from reference TRBV7-9 and TRBJ2-3): DTGVSQNPRHKITKRGQNVTFRCDPISEHNRLYWYRQTLGQGPEFLTYFQNEAQLEKSRLLSDRFSAERPKGSFSTLEIQRTEQGDSAMYLCASSLTSGTDTQYFGPGTRLTVL.

V and J are TRBV28 and TRBJ1-3; TRBD1 might be the D (5 bases). The V and J ends lost 4 bases and 1 base respectively, with 17 bases between them. CDR1 is MDHEN and CDR2 is SYDVKM in the germline V gene. The CDR3 contains 17 residues. As DNA, the CDR3 is TGTGCCAGCAGTTCACCGGCAGGGTCGGTATCTGGAAACACCATATATTTT. Amino acid sequence: CASSSPAGSVSGNTIYF.

The chain has TRBV10-1 and TRBJ2-2, with D possibly being TRBD1 (5 bases). The CDR3 covers 13 residues. The V end was cut by 6 bases, the J end by 0 bases, with 5 bases between. Germline-derived CDR1 and CDR2 are WNHNN and SYGVQD (reference sequence). The CDR3 DNA reads TGCGCCAGCAGACAGGCGAACACCGGGGAGCTGTTTTTT. Encoded protein: CASRQANTGELFF.

V usage is TRBV7-9 and J usage is TRBJ2-5; 11 bases are shared with TRBD2. Trimming removed 5 bases from V and 1 base from J; junction bases left unmatched: 6. The CDR3 runs 16 residues. The germline CDR1 and CDR2 sequences are SEHNR and FQNEAQ (reference sequence). CDR3 loop: CASSLPGLAVQETQYF. The CDR3 DNA reads TGTGCCAGCAGCCTTCCGGGACTAGCGGTCCAAGAGACCCAGTACTTC.

V and J are TRBV28 and TRBJ2-5; TRBD2 matches 11 bases. Unmatched junction bases numbered 6, after V lost 3 bases and J lost 0 bases. CDR1 and CDR2 from the germline V gene are MDHEN and SYDVKM. CDR3 length: 17 amino acids. The CDR3, as DNA: TGTGCCAGCAGTTTCCCCACTAGCGGGAGAGACCAAGAGACCCAGTACTTC. It translates to CASSFPTSGRDQETQYF.

V gene TRBV18 combines with J gene TRBJ1-4, with TRBD1 matching 9 bases. The CDR3 spans 15 residues. V gave up 2 bases and J gave up 8 bases; unmatched junction bases: 6. Germline-derived CDR1 and CDR2 are KGHSH and LQKENI. This chain's CDR3 is CASSPSGTGSEKLFF. The CDR3 coding sequence is TGTGCCAGCTCACCAAGTGGGACAGGGTCCGAAAAACTGTTTTTT.